This T cell receptor (beta chain) was identified during a study of technical replicates of blood from a handful of donors. The repertoire was sequenced with immunoSEQ multiplex PCR; TCRdb's copy has only in-frame clones and lacks some. The sample has around 72,000 clones, about nine tenths seen once; the top ten hold over 3.5%. Per the germline V gene, CDR1 is SGHDN and CDR2 is FVKESK. The CDR3 extends over 18 amino acids. V dropped 3 bases and J dropped 7; count of bases not matched to a gene: 10. The chain couples TRBV14 to TRBJ2-3; 16 nucleotides agree with TRBD2. The sample was PBMCs. The clonotype comes from a human donor in good health. Some clones in this sample may be carry-over from other donors' samples. The CDR3 spells CASSHPGTSGGATNTQYF. The CDR3 DNA is TGTGCCAGCAGCCACCCTGGGACTAGCGGGGGGGCAACAAATACGCAGTATTTT. The full variable domain, its missing parts supplied by reference TRBV14 and TRBJ2-3, is EAGVTQFPSHSVIEKGQTVTLRCDPISGHDNLYWYRRVMGKEIKFLLHFVKESKQDESGMPNNRFLAERTGGTYSTLKVQPAELEDSGVYFCASSHPGTSGGATNTQYFGPGTRLTVL.